This is a list of T cell receptor beta chains from one sample in a study of CD8+CD57+ T cells in acquired aplastic anemia. MiXCR, applied by TCRdb to the reads, yields one record per CDR3 protein. This sample has 170,000 or so distinct CDR3 sequences, with 48% found just once. Material for sequencing was sorted CD4+, CD8+, or CD8+CD57+ T cells (not recorded which) from PBMCs. The receptors derive from a human donor with aplastic anemia. Each CDR3 is given with its conserved first and last residue. A D gene is named only where the DNA matches it firmly. Clone sizes are given selectively: once, few, many, or a class where the clone is expanded.

clone_size: many; v_call: TRBV20-1; d_call: NA; j_call: TRBJ2-1; cdr3_nt: TGCAGTGCTAGAGATTTGGAGCCCTTAGGTTTCAATGAGCAGTTCTTC; cdr3_aa: CSARDLEPLGFNEQFF
clone_size: NA; v_call: TRBV14; d_call: TRBD1; j_call: TRBJ2-7; cdr3_nt: TGTGCCAGCAGCCCCTCTTGGTGGACAGGGGCTGGGGAGCAGTACTTC; cdr3_aa: CASSPSWWTGAGEQYF
clone_size: NA; v_call: TRBV10-3; d_call: NA; j_call: TRBJ1-1; cdr3_nt: TGTGCCACCGAGGTTGGGGCCAACACTGAAGCTTTCTTT; cdr3_aa: CATEVGANTEAFF
clone_size: many; v_call: TRBV15; d_call: TRBD1; j_call: TRBJ2-4; cdr3_nt: TGTGCCACCAGCACTTTCGGGACAGGGGAAAACATTCAGTACTTC; cdr3_aa: CATSTFGTGENIQYF
clone_size: NA; v_call: TRBV27; d_call: TRBD2; j_call: TRBJ2-5; cdr3_nt: TGTGCCAGCAGCCTCGGGACTAGCGTAACCAGGTACCAAGAGACCCAGTACTTC; cdr3_aa: CASSLGTSVTRYQETQYF
clone_size: NA; v_call: TRBV7-8; d_call: NA; j_call: TRBJ1-4; cdr3_nt: TGTGCCAGCAGCCCACGTGGTGGTGAAAAACTGTTTTTT; cdr3_aa: CASSPRGGEKLFF
clone_size: NA; v_call: TRBV11-1; d_call: TRBD1; j_call: TRBJ2-1; cdr3_nt: TGTGCCAGCAGCTTAGGGGGGGACAGGGCCAATGAGCAGTTCTTC; cdr3_aa: CASSLGGDRANEQFF
clone_size: many; v_call: TRBV6-5; d_call: NA; j_call: TRBJ2-1; cdr3_nt: TGTGCCAGCAGTTACGATTACGGGGGCGGAATGAATGAGCAGTTCTTC; cdr3_aa: CASSYDYGGGMNEQFF
clone_size: NA; v_call: TRBV4-2; d_call: TRBD2; j_call: TRBJ2-7; cdr3_nt: TGTGCCAGCAGCCAAGACGGCGGGAGGAGCTCCTACCACGAGCAGTACTTC; cdr3_aa: CASSQDGGRSSYHEQYF
clone_size: NA; v_call: TRBV30; d_call: NA; j_call: TRBJ1-2; cdr3_nt: TGTGCCTGGACCAACCCGGGGGGGGACGGCTACACCTTC; cdr3_aa: CAWTNPGGDGYTF
clone_size: few; v_call: TRBV27; d_call: NA; j_call: TRBJ2-1; cdr3_nt: TGTGCCAGCTGTGTCAGGGTGGGGGAGAATGAGCAGTTCTTC; cdr3_aa: CASCVRVGENEQFF
clone_size: NA; v_call: TRBV6-5; d_call: TRBD1; j_call: TRBJ2-6; cdr3_nt: TGTGCCAGCAGTTCGGGACAGAGGCCCTCTGGGGCCAACGTCCTGACTTTC; cdr3_aa: CASSSGQRPSGANVLTF
clone_size: NA; v_call: TRBV7-9; d_call: NA; j_call: TRBJ1-2; cdr3_nt: TGTGCCAGCAGCCAAGATGGGATAGCTAACTATGGCTGCACCTTC; cdr3_aa: CASSQDGIANYGCTF
clone_size: few; v_call: TRBV7-8; d_call: NA; j_call: TRBJ2-7; cdr3_nt: TGTGCCAGCAGCTCCCATACGGGGTACGAGCAGTACTTC; cdr3_aa: CASSSHTGYEQYF
clone_size: NA; v_call: TRBV11-2; d_call: NA; j_call: TRBJ1-5; cdr3_nt: TGTGCCAGCAGCCACGGACAGTTTTGGGAGCCCCAGCATTTT; cdr3_aa: CASSHGQFWEPQHF
clone_size: many; v_call: TRBV7-9; d_call: TRBD2; j_call: TRBJ2-2; cdr3_nt: TGTGCCAGCGTAGCGGGAGGGCCCCCGATGAACACCGGGGAGCTGTTTTTT; cdr3_aa: CASVAGGPPMNTGELFF
clone_size: few; v_call: TRBV3-1; d_call: TRBD1; j_call: TRBJ1-5; cdr3_nt: TGTGCCAGCACCCCATCCGGGACAGGGGGCAGGGTAATACAGCCCCAGCATTTT; cdr3_aa: CASTPSGTGGRVIQPQHF
clone_size: many; v_call: TRBV9; d_call: NA; j_call: TRBJ1-2; cdr3_nt: TGTGCCAGCAGCGGGGAGGACACAAAATATGGCTACACCTTC; cdr3_aa: CASSGEDTKYGYTF
clone_size: many; v_call: TRBV2; d_call: NA; j_call: TRBJ2-7; cdr3_nt: TGTGCCAGCAGTGATACTCGACGGGGACTTGCCTGCGAGCAGTACTTC; cdr3_aa: CASSDTRRGLACEQYF
clone_size: many; v_call: TRBV29-1; d_call: NA; j_call: TRBJ1-2; cdr3_nt: TGCAGCGTTGAAGGCCCGGGATATGGCTACACCTTC; cdr3_aa: CSVEGPGYGYTF
clone_size: many; v_call: TRBV20-1; d_call: TRBD2; j_call: TRBJ2-2; cdr3_nt: TGCAGTGCCGCGGGAGGGTACACCGGGGAGCTGTTTTTT; cdr3_aa: CSAAGGYTGELFF
clone_size: many; v_call: TRBV9; d_call: NA; j_call: TRBJ1-1; cdr3_nt: TGTGCCAGCGGAGGATCGAACACTGAAGCTTTCTTT; cdr3_aa: CASGGSNTEAFF
clone_size: NA; v_call: TRBV24-1; d_call: NA; j_call: TRBJ1-5; cdr3_nt: TGTGCCACCAGTGATTTCGGTCAGGTTTTGCATTTT; cdr3_aa: CATSDFGQVLHF